One sample yielded the 25 T cell receptor beta chains listed below, sequenced in a study of response to subunit inactivated influenza vaccine. TCRdb re-called the RT-PCR reads through MiXCR, storing one row per CDR3 protein. The sample has about 500,000 distinct CDR3 sequences, approximately 15% seen once; the top ten hold about 3%. Sequences were derived from CD4+ T cells sorted from PBMCs, sampled less than 30 months after vaccination. The receptors shown here come from a man aged 45 to 75 who received an inactivated influenza vaccine.

The chain recombines TRBV6-6 with TRBJ1-4; D remains ambiguous. Germline V gives CDR1 MNHNY, CDR2 SVGAGI (reference sequence). V gave up 0 bases and J gave up 7 bases, with 3 bases separating them. This CDR3 contains 12 residues. The CDR3 region is CASSYSAEKLFF. CDR3 nucleotide sequence: TGTGCCAGCAGTTACTCGGCTGAAAAACTGTTTTTT.

This clonotype was seen a few times. The chain employs TRBV20-1 and TRBJ2-7, with D maybe TRBD2 (6 bases). Trimming took off 1 base at V and 3 bases at J, with 16 bases between the two ends. This CDR3 has 15 residues. Germline values: CDR1 DFQATT, CDR2 SNEGSKA (reference sequence). Here the CDR3 reads CSARVGSGVFYEQYF. CDR3 bases: TGCAGTGCTAGAGTTGGGTCGGGAGTCTTCTACGAGCAGTACTTC.

This clonotype occurred a few times. J is TRBJ2-1 and V is TRBV6-1; D may match TRBD1 or TRBD2 (5 bases each). Germline V gives CDR1 MNHNS, CDR2 SASEGT. V lost 7 bases to trimming and J lost 0 bases, with 13 bases between them. The CDR3 is 15 amino acids. CDR3: CASNRGQSSYNEQFF. The CDR3 bases are TGTGCCAGCAACCGGGGCCAGAGCTCCTACAATGAGCAGTTCTTC.

The table lists this clonotype with a few counts. This chain links TRBV5-1 with TRBJ2-7; the match to TRBD1 covers 9 bases. Germline trimming cut 4 bases from V and 1 base from J; bases unmatched to any gene: 6. Germline V gives CDR1 SGHRS, CDR2 YFSETQ. This CDR3 is built from 15 residues. CDR3: CASSTAGTGSYEQYF. The CDR3 nucleotides are TGCGCCAGCAGCACCGCCGGGACAGGGTCCTACGAGCAGTACTTC.

This rearrangement joins TRBV4-2 to TRBJ1-4, with D perhaps TRBD1 (6 bases). V lost 6 bases to trimming and J lost 7 bases, with 15 bases between them. Germline CDR1 and CDR2: LGHNA and YNFKEQ. CDR3 size: 14 residues. The CDR3 DNA sequence: TGTGCCAGCAGAGGACAGCGTGGGGCTGAAAAACTGTTTTTT. Translation gives CASRGQRGAEKLFF.

This clonotype was seen more than once but under ten times. The rearrangement links TRBV28 to TRBJ2-7; no clear D. The CDR3 has 14 amino acids. Trimming removed 3 bases from V and 3 bases from J, with 12 bases in between. Germline V CDR1 and CDR2: MDHEN, SYDVKM. CDR3 residues: CASSFVEVGYEQYF. In nucleotides, the CDR3 is TGTGCCAGCAGTTTCGTTGAAGTAGGCTACGAGCAGTACTTC.

This clonotype was picked up a small number of times. V gene TRBV7-6 combines with J gene TRBJ2-7; 9 positions agree with TRBD1. V shed 2 bases, J shed 2 bases, and the junction held 19 bases outside the gene matches. Germline values: CDR1 SGHVS, CDR2 FNYEAQ. The CDR3 has 20 residues. CDR3 DNA sequence: TGTGCCAGCAGCTTAAAGGCGGGACAGGGTCACTCTACTCTTACCTACGAGCAGTACTTC. Translating gives CASSLKAGQGHSTLTYEQYF.

The chain is built from TRBV29-1 and TRBJ1-5, with unresolved D. Germline values: CDR1 SQVTM, CDR2 ANQGSEA. The CDR3 loop spans 13 amino acids. Deletions cut 4 bases from V and 5 bases from J, with 12 bases between. The CDR3 nucleotides read TGCAGCGTTGCTATGGGCCCCGATCAGCCCCAGCATTTT. Protein: CSVAMGPDQPQHF.

The genes are TRBV30 and TRBJ2-3, with TRBD2 identical over 10 bases. Germline V lookup: CDR1 GTSNPN, CDR2 SVGIG (reference sequence). The trim removed 2 bases at V and 3 bases at J, leaving 11 bases unmatched. The CDR3 totals 17 residues. The CDR3 loop is CAWSISGAGGPTDTQYF. The CDR3 nucleotides are TGTGCCTGGAGTATCTCGGGAGCGGGGGGGCCGACAGATACGCAGTATTTT.

The table lists this clonotype with a few counts. The chain combines TRBV3-1 with TRBJ2-7; 7 bases map to TRBD1. This CDR3 is 15 amino acids long. CDR1 is LGHDT, CDR2 YNNKEL, per germline (reference sequence). V lost 2 bases, J lost 2 bases, and 6 bases stayed unmatched. CDR3 amino acids: CASSQLHRGPYEQYF. CDR3 sequence (DNA): TGTGCCAGCAGCCAACTTCACAGGGGACCCTACGAGCAGTACTTC.

This chain joins TRBV18 and TRBJ2-5; TRBD2 might be the D (5 bases). The V end was cut by 2 bases, the J end by 5 bases, with 9 bases between. CDR1 and CDR2 from the germline V gene are KGHSH and LQKENI. The CDR3 totals 13 residues. For the CDR3, the DNA is TGTGCCAGCTCACCAGCGGGTCCGGAGACCCAGTACTTC. Amino acids: CASSPAGPETQYF.

In this sample, this clonotype turned up once. The J gene is TRBJ2-1, the V gene TRBV4-3; 7 bases are a match to TRBD2. CDR3 length: 18 amino acids. CDR1 is LGHNA and CDR2 is YSLEER in the germline V gene. The J segment lost 4 bases and the V segment lost 0 bases, leaving 12 bases of the junction unmatched. This CDR3 is CASSQDPSSGGDYNEQFF. The CDR3 region has the DNA TGCGCCAGCAGCCAAGATCCCTCATCGGGGGGAGATTACAATGAGCAGTTCTTC.

V is TRBV12-3 or TRBV12-4 and J is TRBJ1-5; D call uncertain. V was trimmed by 6 bases and J by 4 bases, leaving 13 bases between them. This CDR3 spans 14 amino acids. DNA for the CDR3: TGTGCCAGCAGCCAAGGACGGGAAAATCAGCCCCAGCATTTT. Its protein is CASSQGRENQPQHF.

This clonotype was recorded at least ten times. The V call is TRBV11-2, the J call TRBJ2-1, with 8 bases fitting TRBD2. Germline CDR1 reads SGHAT; CDR2 reads FQNNGV. The J segment lost 0 bases and the V segment lost 5 bases, leaving 3 bases of the junction unmatched. The CDR3 has 15 residues. The CDR3 DNA reads as TGTGCCAGCAGCATGAGCGGGAGCTCCTACAATGAGCAGTTCTTC. Protein: CASSMSGSSYNEQFF.

The rearrangement joins TRBV15 to TRBJ2-1; D not resolved. The CDR3 sequence is 12 residues long. Trimming cost V 0 bases and J 4 bases, with 1 base left between them. The germline CDR1 and CDR2 sequences are LNHNV and YYDKDF (reference sequence). The CDR3 spells CATSREYNEQFF. In DNA, the CDR3 is TGTGCCACCAGCAGAGAATACAATGAGCAGTTCTTC.

The table lists this clonotype with many counts. The V call is TRBV12-3 or TRBV12-4, the J call TRBJ2-1; 9 bases align to TRBD1. The CDR3 runs to 20 residues. J lost 3 bases, V lost 7 bases, and 22 bases had no gene match. The CDR3 coding sequence is TGTGCCAGCACCCACCCCGGGGCCAGAGACAGGGGGATTTACTACAATGAGCAGTTCTTC. Translated, it gives CASTHPGARDRGIYYNEQFF.

This clonotype was detected only a few times. The chain employs TRBV28 and TRBJ2-7, with a weak D call TRBD2 (6 bases). CDR3 length: 15 amino acids. The V end lost 10 bases, the J end lost 3 bases, and 22 bases lay between the germline ends. The germline V gene has CDR1 MDHEN and CDR2 SYDVKM. This chain's CDR3 is CATNAWGTSNYEQYF. The CDR3 DNA is TGTGCCACCAACGCTTGGGGGACTTCGAACTACGAGCAGTACTTC. Full variable domain (missing parts from reference TRBV28 and TRBJ2-7): DVKVTQSSRYLVKRTGEKVFLECVQDMDHENMFWYRQDPGLGLRLIYFSYDVKMKEKGDIPEGYSVSREKKERFSLILESASTNQTSMYLCATNAWGTSNYEQYFGPGTRLTVT.

This clonotype occurred a few times. This rearrangement joins TRBV20-1 to TRBJ1-5, with 7 bases fitting TRBD1. Germline V gene sequence: CDR1 DFQATT, CDR2 SNEGSKA (reference sequence). This CDR3 comprises 17 residues. Trimming removed 6 bases from V and 0 bases from J; junction bases left unmatched: 14. CDR3 amino acids: CSALHGGTVYSNQPQHF. The CDR3 bases are TGCAGTGCCCTCCACGGCGGGACAGTGTATAGCAATCAGCCCCAGCATTTT.

The genes are TRBV19 and TRBJ2-1, with TRBD2 as a possible D gene (5 bases). This CDR3 contains 13 residues. Germline lookup yields CDR1 LNHDA and CDR2 SQIVND (reference sequence). Deletions cut 6 bases from V and 3 bases from J, with 9 bases between. CDR3 in DNA: TGTGCCAGTAGGGCGGGCCTCTACAATGAGCAGTTCTTC. Translated, it gives CASRAGLYNEQFF.

A few counts support this clonotype. The chain couples TRBV20-1 to TRBJ2-5; TRBD1 or TRBD2 may be the D gene (5 bases each). CDR1 and CDR2 from the germline V gene are DFQATT and SNEGSKA (reference sequence). V lost 3 bases, J lost 0 bases, and 17 bases lay in between. This CDR3 spans 16 amino acids. The CDR3 protein is CSASGGLRGHQETQYF. The CDR3, as DNA: TGCAGTGCTAGTGGGGGTCTAAGAGGTCACCAAGAGACCCAGTACTTC.

The chain joins TRBV6-2 or TRBV6-3 to TRBJ1-1; 9 bases line up with TRBD1. The J segment lost 0 bases and the V segment lost 2 bases, leaving 7 bases of the junction unmatched. The CDR3 has 17 residues. The V gene's germline CDR1 is MNHEY and CDR2 SVGEGT. The CDR3 spells CASSYVRDRALNTEAFF. CDR3 bases: TGTGCCAGCAGTTACGTACGGGACAGGGCCCTGAACACTGAAGCTTTCTTT.

A few counts support this clonotype. This chain uses TRBV20-1 with TRBJ1-1; a weak D match, TRBD1 (5 bases). This CDR3 region has 15 residues. From germline, CDR1 is DFQATT and CDR2 SNEGSKA (reference sequence). Trimming cost V 1 base and J 2 bases, with 14 bases left between them. This CDR3 is CSARVESRVNTEAFF. The CDR3 DNA is TGCAGTGCTAGAGTTGAGAGCAGGGTCAACACTGAAGCTTTCTTT.

This clonotype was found many times. The chain uses TRBV7-3 and TRBJ2-1, with TRBD1 identical over 9 bases. The germline gives CDR1 SGHTA, CDR2 FQGTGA. The V segment lost 5 bases and the J segment 7 bases; nucleotides outside the gene matches: 9. The CDR3 runs 15 residues. The CDR3 protein is CASSRMTGGANEQFF. In nucleotides, the CDR3 is TGTGCCAGCAGCCGTATGACAGGGGGAGCGAATGAGCAGTTCTTC.

This clonotype was found many times. The V gene is TRBV28, the J gene TRBJ1-1; a possible D gene is TRBD1 (5 bases). Per germline, CDR1 MDHEN and CDR2 SYDVKM. CDR3 length equals 13 residues. With 10 bases removed from V and 1 base from J, the gap between germline ends came to 13 bases. CDR3 region: CATLGTANTEAFF. CDR3 DNA: TGTGCCACCTTAGGGACTGCGAACACTGAAGCTTTCTTT.

This clonotype was seen a few times. This chain uses TRBV5-6 with TRBJ2-7, with D possibly being TRBD2 (5 bases). The germline V gene encodes CDR1 SGHDT and CDR2 YYEEEE. Trimming took off 6 bases at V and 0 bases at J, with 13 bases between the two ends. CDR3 length: 14 residues. CDR3 protein: CASNLGLGSYEQYF. The CDR3 DNA is TGTGCCAGCAACCTCGGACTGGGCTCCTACGAGCAGTACTTC.